This T cell receptor beta chain was recovered during a study of lymphopenia after photon versus proton radiotherapy. Broader study findings: After the lymphocyte nadir, photon-treated repertoires showed oligoclonal expansion, especially of CD8+ Temra cells.

This clone showed up just once. Its target is unknown. Measured with immunoSEQ multiplex PCR; TCRdb has only the in-frame clones, and not every one. The sample includes tens of thousands of clones, approximately 91% of them seen just once. CDR3 length: 14 residues. CDR1 and CDR2 from the germline V gene are LNHDA and SQIVND (reference sequence). Deletions cut 3 bases from V and 7 bases from J, with 13 bases between. V gene TRBV19 combines with J gene TRBJ2-1; D may match TRBD1 or TRBD2 (5 bases each). The sequencing here drew on peripheral blood, taken from a patient treated with photon-based radiotherapy. The sequence came from a woman in her 70s with pancreatic cancer. The CDR3 loop is CASSMGQGANEQFF. The CDR3 DNA reads as TGTGCCAGTAGTATGGGGCAGGGAGCGAATGAGCAGTTCTTC.